The 20 T cell receptor beta chains listed next were all sequenced from one sample in a study of shared clonotypes between healthy human individuals. Here immunoSEQ multiplex PCR was the method, and the copy in TCRdb shows in-frame clones only, minus some. The table has millions of clones, around 94% seen once; the top ten hold around 0.14%. The sample taken for sequencing was naive CD4+ T cells sorted from blood. The subset here: CD45RA+ positively selected. These receptor sequences come from a man between 18 and 35 years old in good health.

This rearrangement joins TRBV11-2 to TRBJ1-5, with D tentatively TRBD1 (6 bases). V was trimmed by 5 bases and J by 6 bases, leaving 17 bases between them. Per the germline V gene, CDR1 is SGHAT and CDR2 is FQNNGV. The CDR3 runs 15 residues. CDR3 region: CASSLGLGAPQPQHF. CDR3 nucleotide sequence: TGTGCCAGCAGCCTAGGTTTGGGGGCACCTCAGCCCCAGCATTTT.

V gene TRBV2 combines with J gene TRBJ2-7, with D possibly being TRBD2 (5 bases). Trimming left V 6 bases short and J 0 bases short, with 15 bases between. CDR1 and CDR2 from the germline V gene are SNHLY and FYNNEI. The CDR3 has 15 residues. CDR3: CASRRRLPFSYEQYF. The CDR3 bases are TGTGCCAGCAGACGTCGACTACCATTCTCCTACGAGCAGTACTTC.

Only a few counts were recorded for this clone. In the same sample, other DNA sequences code for this CDR3. The chain employs TRBV2 and TRBJ1-3; no clear D gene. V lost 4 bases to trimming and J lost 4 bases, with 5 bases between them. Germline V CDR1 and CDR2: SNHLY, FYNNEI. The CDR3 sequence is 12 residues long. The CDR3 here is CASSGAGNTIYF. The CDR3 bases are TGTGCCAGCAGTGGGGCGGGAAACACCATATATTTT.

The chain links TRBV10-3 to TRBJ2-7, with 11 bases aligning to TRBD1. Germline values: CDR1 ENHRY, CDR2 SYGVKD. The CDR3 runs 13 residues. V trimming: 8 bases; J trimming: 6 bases; junction bases outside the gene matches: 6. In nucleotides, the CDR3 is TGTGCCATCGGCCCCGGGACAGGGGGCGAGCAGTACTTC. It translates to CAIGPGTGGEQYF.

The chain joins TRBV6-5 to TRBJ1-1; D perhaps matches TRBD1 (5 bases). Trimming removed 4 bases from V and 1 base from J, with 13 bases in between. The CDR3 has 15 amino acids. CDR1 MNHEY and CDR2 SVGAGI come from the germline V gene. The CDR3 region is CASSFDSLGNTEAFF. In DNA, the CDR3 is TGTGCCAGCAGTTTCGACAGCCTAGGGAACACTGAAGCTTTCTTT.

This chain uses TRBV30 with TRBJ1-6, with D uncertain. Looked up from germline, CDR1 is GTSNPN and CDR2 is SVGIG (reference sequence). The CDR3 spans 12 residues. V lost 5 bases, J lost 12 bases, and 14 bases lay in between. The CDR3: CAWGDLQIPLHF. The CDR3 nucleotides are TGTGCCTGGGGGGATTTACAGATACCCCTCCACTTT.

This chain links TRBV10-3 with TRBJ2-7, with TRBD2 matching 10 bases. Per the germline V gene, CDR1 is ENHRY and CDR2 is SYGVKD. The V and J ends lost 0 bases and 6 bases, in that order; junction bases with no gene match: 5. The CDR3 contains 15 residues. CDR3 in DNA: TGTGCCATCAGTGAGTCGACTCTAGCGGGGGCCGAGCAGTACTTC. This sequence encodes CAISESTLAGAEQYF.

The chain has TRBV19 and TRBJ1-2; D is possibly TRBD1 (6 bases). The CDR3 is 14 residues long. Trimming took 6 bases from V and 1 from J, leaving 12 bases between them. The germline V gene has CDR1 LNHDA and CDR2 SQIVND (reference sequence). The CDR3 DNA reads as TGTGCCAGTAGCCCCGGGGACATTAACTATGGCTACACCTTC. It is translated as CASSPGDINYGYTF.

In regard to this clone: The sample contains more than one DNA sequence encoding this CDR3. The chain employs TRBV6-1 and TRBJ1-4; D is perhaps TRBD1 (5 bases). Trimming removed 1 base from V and 8 bases from J, with 11 bases in between. Germline values: CDR1 MNHNS, CDR2 SASEGT. CDR3 length equals 14 residues. CDR3: CASSEGGLGEKLFF. CDR3 in DNA: TGTGCCAGCAGTGAAGGGGGCCTAGGCGAAAAACTGTTTTTT.

Comments on this clone: The sample holds other DNA sequences that translate to the same CDR3. This rearrangement joins TRBV5-1 to TRBJ1-3; D might be TRBD1 (5 bases). Germline V gene data show CDR1 as SGHRS and CDR2 as YFSETQ. CDR3 length: 14 amino acids. Trimming stripped 0 bases from V and 3 bases from J, with 7 bases between. The CDR3 DNA reads as TGCGCCAGCAGCTTGGGAGGGGTTGGAAACACCATATATTTT. Translation: CASSLGGVGNTIYF.

This clone was detected only once. The sample has other DNA sequences that encode this CDR3 too. The rearrangement uses TRBV18 and TRBJ1-5, with 8 bases matching TRBD1. V shed 2 bases, J shed 5 bases, and the junction held 5 bases outside the gene matches. The CDR3 has 15 amino acids. From germline, CDR1 is KGHSH and CDR2 LQKENI. This CDR3 reads CASSPLGQGDQPQHF. As DNA, the CDR3 is TGTGCCAGCTCACCATTAGGACAGGGAGATCAGCCCCAGCATTTT. The entire variable domain, with the rest obtained from reference TRBV18 and TRBJ1-5, is as follows: NAGVMQNPRHLVRRRGQEARLRCSPMKGHSHVYWYRQLPEEGLKFMVYLQKENIIDESGMPKERFSAEFPKEGPSILRIQQVVRGDSAAYFCASSPLGQGDQPQHFGDGTRLSIL.

J is TRBJ1-1 and V is TRBV29-1, with D perhaps TRBD1 (5 bases). The CDR3 extends over 15 amino acids. V gave up 4 bases and J gave up 1 base, with 16 bases separating them. Per germline, CDR1 SQVTM and CDR2 ANQGSEA. CDR3 residues: CSVVRGGASNTEAFF. CDR3 nucleotides: TGCAGCGTTGTAAGGGGAGGGGCGTCGAACACTGAAGCTTTCTTT.

This clone was found once. This chain joins TRBV5-1 and TRBJ2-2; weak D call: TRBD2 (6 bases). The V end was cut by 0 bases, the J end by 0 bases, with 9 bases between. The germline V gene has CDR1 SGHRS and CDR2 YFSETQ. The CDR3 is 16 amino acids. The DNA of the CDR3 is TGCGCCAGCAGCTTGGCCTCTAGCGCGAACACCGGGGAGCTGTTTTTT. It specifies CASSLASSANTGELFF. Full variable domain (outside the CDR3, taken from reference TRBV5-1 and TRBJ2-2): KAGVTQTPRYLIKTRGQQVTLSCSPISGHRSVSWYQQTPGQGLQFLFEYFSETQRNKGNFPGRFSGRQFSNSRSEMNVSTLELGDSALYLCASSLASSANTGELFFGEGSRLTVL.

The chain joins TRBV7-2 to TRBJ2-2, with D unresolved. The CDR3 is made up of 14 amino acids. V was trimmed by 2 bases and J by 3 bases, leaving 7 bases between them. Looked up from germline, CDR1 is SGHTA and CDR2 is FQGNSA. CDR3 DNA sequence: TGTGCCAGCAGCTTAAGACTTTACACCGGGGAGCTGTTTTTT. Amino acid sequence: CASSLRLYTGELFF.

The rearrangement links TRBV7-2 to TRBJ2-2; unclear D gene. The V gene's germline CDR1 is SGHTA and CDR2 FQGNSA. Trimming took 11 bases from V and 0 from J, leaving 13 bases between them. The CDR3 covers 14 residues. This CDR3 reads CAGNGGANTGELFF. The CDR3 bases are TGTGCCGGAAATGGTGGGGCGAACACCGGGGAGCTGTTTTTT.

The chain recombines TRBV7-2 with TRBJ2-3; TRBD2 aligns across 7 bases. There are 16 residues in the CDR3. V was clipped by 2 bases and J by 0 bases; unmatched bases: 5. Germline V lookup: CDR1 SGHTA, CDR2 FQGNSA. CDR3 bases: TGTGCCAGCAGCTTATTCGTGGGAGGGAGCACAGATACGCAGTATTTT. Translated: CASSLFVGGSTDTQYF.

J is TRBJ2-7 and V is TRBV9, with D possibly TRBD1 on 5 matching bases. Trimming left V 4 bases short and J 6 bases short, with 17 bases between. Germline CDR1 is SGDLS and CDR2 is YYNGEE. This CDR3 comprises 14 residues. The CDR3 DNA sequence: TGTGCCAGCAGCCCCCTGGAGCAGGGTGGCGAGCAGTACTTC. Translated: CASSPLEQGGEQYF.

V and J are TRBV7-2 and TRBJ1-6, with 8 bases identical to TRBD1. The CDR3 loop spans 15 amino acids. The V gene's germline CDR1 is SGHTA and CDR2 FQGNSA. J lost 10 bases, V lost 1 base, and 6 bases had no gene match. CDR3 protein: CASSLVAQGASPLHF. The CDR3 DNA follows: TGTGCCAGCAGCTTAGTTGCGCAGGGGGCCTCACCCCTCCACTTT.

The V and J genes are TRBV27 and TRBJ1-1; weak D call: TRBD1 (5 bases). V was cut by 4 bases and J by 4 bases, with 10 bases left in between. The germline V gene encodes CDR1 MNHEY and CDR2 SMNVEV (reference sequence). This CDR3 comprises 13 residues. DNA of the CDR3: TGTGCCAGCAGTTACAGGCGAGGCACTGAAGCTTTCTTT. It specifies CASSYRRGTEAFF.

The chain joins TRBV5-1 to TRBJ2-6; D call uncertain. V lost 4 bases and J 0 bases, leaving 5 bases between the germline ends. This CDR3 region has 14 residues. Per germline, CDR1 SGHRS and CDR2 YFSETQ. In nucleotides, the CDR3 is TGCGCCAGCAGCCCAATCTCTGGGGCCAACGTCCTGACTTTC. The encoded protein is CASSPISGANVLTF.